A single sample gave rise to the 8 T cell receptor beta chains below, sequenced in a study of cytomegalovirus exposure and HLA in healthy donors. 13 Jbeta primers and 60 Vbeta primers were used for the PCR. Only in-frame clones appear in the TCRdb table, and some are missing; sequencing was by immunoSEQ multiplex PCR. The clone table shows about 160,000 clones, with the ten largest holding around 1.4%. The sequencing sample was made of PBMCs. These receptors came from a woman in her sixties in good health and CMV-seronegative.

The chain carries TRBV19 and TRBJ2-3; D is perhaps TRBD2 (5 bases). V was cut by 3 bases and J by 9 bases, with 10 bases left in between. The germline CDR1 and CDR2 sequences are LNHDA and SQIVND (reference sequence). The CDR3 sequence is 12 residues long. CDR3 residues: CASSIRGRTQYF. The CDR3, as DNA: TGTGCCAGTAGTATCAGAGGGAGAACGCAGTATTTT.

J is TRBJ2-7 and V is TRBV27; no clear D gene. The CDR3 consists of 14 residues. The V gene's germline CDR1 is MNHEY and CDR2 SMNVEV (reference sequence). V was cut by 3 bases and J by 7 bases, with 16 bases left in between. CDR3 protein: CASSFLPVSREQYF. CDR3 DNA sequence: TGTGCCAGCAGTTTCTTACCGGTTTCGCGGGAGCAGTACTTC.

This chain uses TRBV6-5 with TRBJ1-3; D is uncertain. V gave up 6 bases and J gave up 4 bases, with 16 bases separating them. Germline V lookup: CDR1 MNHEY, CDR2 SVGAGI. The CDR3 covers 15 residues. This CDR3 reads CASRRTVETGNTIYF. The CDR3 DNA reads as TGTGCCAGCAGGCGGACTGTCGAGACGGGAAACACCATATATTTT.

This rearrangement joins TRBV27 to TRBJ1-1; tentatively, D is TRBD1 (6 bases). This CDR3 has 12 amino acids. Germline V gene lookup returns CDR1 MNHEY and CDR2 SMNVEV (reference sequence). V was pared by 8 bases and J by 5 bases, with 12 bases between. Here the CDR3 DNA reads TGTGCCAGCTGGGCAAGGGGGACTGAAGCTTTCTTT. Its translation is CASWARGTEAFF.

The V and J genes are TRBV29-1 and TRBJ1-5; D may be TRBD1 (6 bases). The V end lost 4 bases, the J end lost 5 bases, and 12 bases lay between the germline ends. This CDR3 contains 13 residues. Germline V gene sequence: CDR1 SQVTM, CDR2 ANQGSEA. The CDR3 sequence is CSVVGRGDQPQHF. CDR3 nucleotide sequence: TGCAGCGTTGTAGGCAGGGGCGATCAGCCCCAGCATTTT.

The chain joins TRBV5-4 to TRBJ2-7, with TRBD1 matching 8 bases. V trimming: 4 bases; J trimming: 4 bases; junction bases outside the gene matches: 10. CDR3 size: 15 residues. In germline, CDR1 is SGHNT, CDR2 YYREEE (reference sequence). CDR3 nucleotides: TGTGCCAGCAGCACCCCGGACAGGGACCGGTACGAGCAGTACTTC. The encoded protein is CASSTPDRDRYEQYF.

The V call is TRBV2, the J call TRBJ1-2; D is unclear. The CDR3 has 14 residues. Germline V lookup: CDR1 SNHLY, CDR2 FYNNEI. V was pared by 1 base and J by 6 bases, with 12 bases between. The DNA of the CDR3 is TGTGCCAGCAGTGAAGGCCAAGGAGCCGATGGCTACACCTTC. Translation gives CASSEGQGADGYTF.

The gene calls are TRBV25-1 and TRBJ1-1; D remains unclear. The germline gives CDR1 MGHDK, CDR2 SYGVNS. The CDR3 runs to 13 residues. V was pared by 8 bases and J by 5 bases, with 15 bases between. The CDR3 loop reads CASGLQLSTEAFF. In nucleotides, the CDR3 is TGTGCCAGCGGATTACAGCTATCGACTGAAGCTTTCTTT. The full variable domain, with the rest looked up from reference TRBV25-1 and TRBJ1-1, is EADIYQTPRYLVIGTGKKITLECSQTMGHDKMYWYQQDPGMELHLIHYSYGVNSTEKGDLSSESTVSRIRTEHFPLTLESARPSHTSQYLCASGLQLSTEAFFGQGTRLTVV.